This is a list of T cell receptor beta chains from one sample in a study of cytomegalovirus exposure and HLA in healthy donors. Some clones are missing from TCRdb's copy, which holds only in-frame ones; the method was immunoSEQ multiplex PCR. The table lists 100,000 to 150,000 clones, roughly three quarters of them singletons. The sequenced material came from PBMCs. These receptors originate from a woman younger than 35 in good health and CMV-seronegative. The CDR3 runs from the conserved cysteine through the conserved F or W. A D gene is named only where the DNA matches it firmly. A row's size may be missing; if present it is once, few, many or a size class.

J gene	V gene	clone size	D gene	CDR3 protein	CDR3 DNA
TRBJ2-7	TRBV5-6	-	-	CASSLERRSSYEQYF	TGTGCCAGCAGCTTGGAACGCCGGAGCTCCTACGAGCAGTACTTC
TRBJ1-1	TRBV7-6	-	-	CASSLADRNTEAFF	TGTGCCAGCAGCTTAGCGGACAGGAACACTGAAGCTTTCTTT
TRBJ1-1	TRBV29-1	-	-	CSVSERTEAFF	TGCAGCGTTTCCGAACGGACTGAAGCTTTCTTT
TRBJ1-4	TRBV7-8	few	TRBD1	CASSRTGGSEKLFF	TGTGCCAGCAGCCGGACAGGGGGCAGTGAAAAACTGTTTTTT
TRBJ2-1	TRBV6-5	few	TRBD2	CASSDSPHPAGGQFF	TGTGCCAGCAGTGACTCCCCCCATCCGGCGGGAGGTCAGTTCTTC
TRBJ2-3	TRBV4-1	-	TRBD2	CASSQDLPLAGVTDTQYF	TGCGCCAGCAGCCAAGATCTCCCCCTAGCGGGAGTGACAGATACGCAGTATTTT
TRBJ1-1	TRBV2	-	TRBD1	CASKGIRTGVLNTEAFF	TGTGCCAGCAAGGGGATCCGGACAGGCGTCTTGAACACTGAAGCTTTCTTT
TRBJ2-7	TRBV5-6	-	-	CASSSRQARIYEQYF	TGTGCCAGCAGCTCTAGACAGGCGAGGATATACGAGCAGTACTTC
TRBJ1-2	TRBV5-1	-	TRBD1	CASSLGGQPNVGGGYTF	TGCGCCAGCAGCTTGGGGGGACAGCCTAACGTTGGTGGTGGCTACACCTTC
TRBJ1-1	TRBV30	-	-	CAWSVSLRNTEAFF	TGTGCCTGGAGTGTCTCCCTCCGGAACACTGAAGCTTTCTTT
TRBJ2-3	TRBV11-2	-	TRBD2	CASSFRGLADTDTQYF	TGTGCCAGCAGCTTCCGGGGACTAGCGGACACAGATACGCAGTATTTT
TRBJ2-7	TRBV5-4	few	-	CASSLEGWRSYEQYF	TGTGCCAGCAGCTTAGAGGGCTGGAGGTCCTACGAGCAGTACTTC
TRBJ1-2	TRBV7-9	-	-	CASSYWTAPNYGYTF	TGTGCCAGCAGCTATTGGACAGCTCCTAACTATGGCTACACCTTC
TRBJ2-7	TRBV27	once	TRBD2	CASSSGLASHEQYF	TGTGCCAGCAGTTCGGGACTAGCGTCCCACGAGCAGTACTTC